This T cell receptor beta chain derives from a study of shared clonotypes between healthy human individuals. Regarding the study as a whole: Sampling included only blood; tissue repertoires likely differ. Between a few donors, naive CD4 clonotypes were shared at a level of about 5%.

This clone was observed at least ten times. Its specificity is not known. Each cell subset's genomic DNA was divided evenly among several immunoSEQ plates. DNA at around 190 ng, about 30,000 T cell genomes, went into sorted-subset replicate PCRs. Assay used: immunoSEQ multiplex PCR; TCRdb lists only in-frame clones, some missing. Of roughly 1,100,000 clones listed, around 76% are singletons. The specimen sequenced was memory CD4+ T cells sorted from blood. Subset reported: CD45RA-negative fraction. This TCR derives from a man aged 18 to 29 in good health.

The CDR3 sequence is CASVRSDTNYGYTF. The CDR3 DNA follows: TGTGCCAGTGTAAGAAGTGACACTAACTATGGCTACACCTTC. The chain carries TRBV6-1 and TRBJ1-2; D not resolved. Trimming stripped 9 bases from V and 0 bases from J, with 14 bases between. Germline-derived CDR1 and CDR2 are MNHNS and SASEGT. CDR3 length equals 14 residues.